The entry that follows covers one T cell receptor (beta chain) sequence. Trimming removed 1 base from V and 5 bases from J, with 12 bases in between. The CDR3 covers 16 residues. Germline V lookup: CDR1 SGHAT, CDR2 FQDESV (reference sequence). It was genomic DNA that served as the template for profiling TCR beta VDJ and CDR3. TCRdb processed the reads anew with MiXCR; each CDR3 protein has one entry. The sample has just over 400,000 distinct CDR3 sequences, around 68% seen once. This sample was included in a study of CD8+CD57+ T cells in acquired aplastic anemia. Study at large: About 3 ug was the average amount of DNA from sorted CD4+ and CD8+ cells.

The chain has TRBV11-1 and TRBJ1-6; D might be TRBD1 (6 bases). Input material: sorted CD4+, CD8+, or CD8+CD57+ T cells (not recorded which) from PBMCs. This sequence was found in a human donor in good health, serving as a control. The CDR3 loop is CASSLVGAENNSPLHF. Written as DNA, the CDR3 is TGTGCCAGCAGCTTAGTGGGGGCAGAGAATAATTCACCCCTCCACTTT.